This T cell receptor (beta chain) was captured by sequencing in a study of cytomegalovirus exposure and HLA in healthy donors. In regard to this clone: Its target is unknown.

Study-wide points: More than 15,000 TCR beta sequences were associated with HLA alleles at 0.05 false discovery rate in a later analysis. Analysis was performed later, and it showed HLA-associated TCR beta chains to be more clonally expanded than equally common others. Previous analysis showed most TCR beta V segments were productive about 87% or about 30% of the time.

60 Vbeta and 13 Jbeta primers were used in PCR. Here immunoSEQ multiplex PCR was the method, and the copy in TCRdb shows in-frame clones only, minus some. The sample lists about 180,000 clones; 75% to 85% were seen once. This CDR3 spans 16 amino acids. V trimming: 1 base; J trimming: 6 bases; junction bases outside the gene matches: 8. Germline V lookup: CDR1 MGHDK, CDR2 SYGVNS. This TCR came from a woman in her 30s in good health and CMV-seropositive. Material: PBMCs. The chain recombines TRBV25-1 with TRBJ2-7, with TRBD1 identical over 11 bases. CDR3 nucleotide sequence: TGTGCCAGCAGTGAATTCAGGGGGACAGGGGGAGGCGAGCAGTACTTC. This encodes CASSEFRGTGGGEQYF.